Described below is a single T cell receptor beta chain sequence and its context. Its target is unknown. Sample time point: cycle 4 day 1 (C4D1), after more than five weeks of nivolumab. Following autologous stem cell transplantation, relapse occurred in every patient, and exposure to brentuximab vedotin varied. This entry is derived from a study of PD-1 blockade in classical Hodgkin lymphoma. Clones were read by immunoSEQ multiplex PCR, and TCRdb kept only the in-frame ones, dropping some. The table has about 7,000 clones, 76% seen once; the top ten hold 42%. The germline CDR1 and CDR2 sequences are SQVTM and ANQGSEA. Trimming removed 5 bases from V and 4 bases from J, with 14 bases in between. CDR3 size: 13 residues. Study conclusions and caveats: TCR diversity in CD4+, not CD8+, cells rose significantly by C4D1. Complete responders entered with baseline diversity on par with newly diagnosed patients, the results showed. Before treatment, TCR diversity in newly diagnosed patients was reportedly lower than in healthy donors. Nivolumab starters within 1 year of ASCT were excluded.

This clonotype was sampled from a human donor with classical Hodgkin lymphoma. The sample was peripheral blood mononuclear cells (PBMCs), taken before the fourth cycle of nivolumab. V and J are TRBV29-1 and TRBJ1-1; D may be TRBD1 (5 bases). CDR3 DNA sequence: TGCAGCGTTAGCGTTCAGGGAGGCACTGAAGCTTTCTTT. Translated, it gives CSVSVQGGTEAFF.